One and the same sample provided the 8 T cell receptor beta chains below, sequenced in a study of blood T cell repertoires in COVID-19. The assay was immunoSEQ multiplex PCR, and TCRdb's table has in-frame clones only and misses some. Here the sample spans around 290,000 clones, about 89% being singletons. Sequencing was done on a sample of peripheral blood. The receptors were sampled from a woman aged 25 to 45 with COVID-19, enrolled during active disease.

V gene TRBV18 combines with J gene TRBJ1-1; 7 positions match TRBD1. The germline gives CDR1 KGHSH, CDR2 LQKENI. Germline trimming cut 4 bases from V and 6 bases from J; bases unmatched to any gene: 11. The CDR3 totals 15 residues. CDR3 DNA sequence: TGTGCCAGCTCACAAACCCAGGGGGGAGTCTCTGAAGCTTTCTTT. It encodes CASSQTQGGVSEAFF.

The V and J genes are TRBV27 and TRBJ2-3; weak D call: TRBD2 (5 bases). Trimming stripped 2 bases from V and 4 bases from J, with 13 bases between. The CDR3 totals 15 residues. From germline, CDR1 is MNHEY and CDR2 SMNVEV (reference sequence). This CDR3 is CASSLKGSGADTQYF. The CDR3 DNA is TGTGCCAGCAGTTTAAAAGGGAGTGGGGCAGATACGCAGTATTTT.

This chain joins TRBV27 and TRBJ1-5; no clear D. Trimming removed 1 base from V and 11 bases from J, with 15 bases in between. There are 14 residues in the CDR3. Germline CDR1 and CDR2: MNHEY and SMNVEV (reference sequence). In DNA form, the CDR3 reads TGTGCCAGCAGTTTATTAGGCAGCGGCGGGTCCCAGCATTTT. It specifies CASSLLGSGGSQHF.

This clone appeared once. This rearrangement joins TRBV27 to TRBJ1-2; perhaps TRBD1 as D (5 bases). The V end was cut by 3 bases, the J end by 1 base, with 21 bases between. Germline V lookup: CDR1 MNHEY, CDR2 SMNVEV (reference sequence). The CDR3 totals 18 residues. In nucleotides, the CDR3 is TGTGCCAGCAGTTTGAGTATGACTCAGGGACTCATTAACTATGGCTACACCTTC. Translated: CASSLSMTQGLINYGYTF.

The rearrangement uses TRBV3-1 (or the pseudogene TRBV3-2) and TRBJ2-2; the match to TRBD2 covers 12 bases. The CDR3 has 16 amino acids. V lost 5 bases, J lost 4 bases, and 5 bases stayed unmatched. Germline lookup yields CDR1 LGHDT and CDR2 YNNKEL (reference sequence). CDR3 in amino acids: CASSSGTSGFTGELFF. DNA for the CDR3: TGTGCCAGCAGCTCCGGGACTAGCGGGTTCACCGGGGAGCTGTTTTTT.

The rearrangement uses TRBV14 and TRBJ2-5, with 9 bases fitting TRBD2. CDR1 is SGHDN, CDR2 FVKESK, per germline. V gave up 4 bases and J gave up 4 bases; unmatched junction bases: 7. The CDR3 loop spans 15 amino acids. CDR3 sequence: CASSPGIAGVETQYF. The CDR3 DNA reads as TGTGCCAGCAGCCCAGGGATAGCGGGAGTAGAGACCCAGTACTTC.

This clone appeared once. The V gene is TRBV7-3, the J gene TRBJ2-3; D ambiguous. CDR3 length equals 15 residues. Per the germline V gene, CDR1 is SGHTA and CDR2 is FQGTGA. Trimming left V 4 bases short and J 0 bases short, with 11 bases between. CDR3 nucleotide sequence: TGTGCCAGCAGCTCAAACGGAGTGAGCACAGATACGCAGTATTTT. This encodes CASSSNGVSTDTQYF.

The chain is built from TRBV11-1 and TRBJ1-2; TRBD1 matches 8 bases. The V segment lost 1 base and the J segment 4 bases; nucleotides outside the gene matches: 2. Germline V lookup: CDR1 SGHAT, CDR2 FQDESV (reference sequence). This CDR3 has 14 residues. CDR3 sequence (DNA): TGTGCCAGCAGCTTAGAAGACAGGGGCTATGGCTACACCTTC. Amino acid sequence: CASSLEDRGYGYTF. The full variable domain, in which reference TRBV11-1 and TRBJ1-2 provide the parts outside the CDR3, is EAEVAQSPRYKITEKSQAVAFWCDPISGHATLYWYRQILGQGPELLVQFQDESVVDDSQLPKDRFSAERLKGVDSTLKIQPAELGDSAMYLCASSLEDRGYGYTFGSGTRLTVV.